This T cell receptor beta chain was captured by sequencing in a study of cytomegalovirus exposure and HLA in healthy donors. Whole-study context: In terms of ancestry, the Caucasian-associated cluster contained roughly 81% of the roughly 400 genotyped donors. Whole-study results and caveats: Serostatus for CMV was the only available immune exposure information. Across donors, presence/absence analyses took sequencing depth to be roughly uniform.

Turning to this clone: Antigen specificity is unknown.

PCR used 60 Vbeta primers and 13 Jbeta primers. TCRdb's copy holds only in-frame clones and misses some; the assay was immunoSEQ multiplex PCR. The sample yields fewer than 250,000 clones, about four fifths seen once. V dropped 8 bases and J dropped 9; count of bases not matched to a gene: 6. The CDR3 is 13 amino acids. CDR1 and CDR2 (germline): ENHRY, SYGVKD. This chain connects TRBV10-3 to TRBJ2-1; TRBD2 matches at 11 bases. The origin of this receptor is a woman in her thirties or forties in good health and CMV-seronegative. Sequencing used PBMCs. The CDR3, as DNA: TGTGCCATCGGGCTAGCGGGAGGAAGTGAGCAGTTCTTC. Its protein product is CAIGLAGGSEQFF.